The clone carrying this T cell receptor (beta chain) came up many times. TCRdb processed the 5' RACE reads anew with MiXCR; each CDR3 protein has one entry. The data hold 70,000 or so distinct CDR3 sequences, with around 13% observed a single time. The data derive from a study of early T cells in non-severe SARS-CoV-2 infection. Germline CDR1 reads GTSNPN; CDR2 reads SVGIG (reference sequence). The CDR3 loop spans 16 amino acids. After removal of 1 base from V and 7 bases from J, the junction contained 11 bases not matched to a gene. The source is an adult who was a healthcare worker with PCR-confirmed SARS-CoV-2 infection or an uninfected control (not recorded which). The chain recombines TRBV30 with TRBJ2-1; 9 positions agree with TRBD2. The sequencing input was whole blood. This CDR3 reads CAWSAARLAGRNEQFF. DNA for the CDR3: TGTGCCTGGAGTGCGGCCCGCCTAGCGGGAAGGAATGAGCAGTTCTTC. The full variable domain, with the rest looked up from reference TRBV30 and TRBJ2-1, is SQTIHQWPATLVQPVGSPLSLECTVEGTSNPNLYWYRQAAGRGLQLLFYSVGIGQISSEVPQNLSASRPQDRQFILSSKKLLLSDSGFYLCAWSAARLAGRNEQFFGPGTRLTVL.